Each of the 17 T cell receptor beta chains below was sequenced from the same sample in a study of cytomegalovirus exposure and HLA in healthy donors. PCR amplification relied on 60 Vbeta primers (plus 13 Jbeta primers). Sequencing was performed with immunoSEQ multiplex PCR; in TCRdb, only in-frame clones are kept and a portion is missing. The data show 90,000 to 120,000 clones, approximately 68% seen once. The sample taken for sequencing was PBMCs. The receptors here all came from a woman younger than 35 in good health and CMV-seropositive.

This chain connects TRBV18 to TRBJ1-5; D might be TRBD1 (6 bases). CDR3 size: 13 residues. CDR1 is KGHSH and CDR2 is LQKENI in the germline V gene. The V gene lost 2 bases and the J gene lost 4 bases, with 6 bases spanning the gap. DNA of the CDR3: TGTGCCAGCTCACCAACAGGGAATCAGCCCCAGCATTTT. Encoded protein: CASSPTGNQPQHF.

The J gene is TRBJ2-1, the V gene TRBV9; the match to TRBD2 covers 10 bases. V lost 4 bases, J lost 0 bases, and 4 bases stayed unmatched. The CDR3 is made up of 16 amino acids. Per germline, CDR1 SGDLS and CDR2 YYNGEE. CDR3 in DNA: TGTGCCAGCAGCTTACGGACTAGCGGCTCCTACAATGAGCAGTTCTTC. The encoded protein is CASSLRTSGSYNEQFF.

The genes are TRBV7-9 and TRBJ2-5; weak D call: TRBD2 (7 bases). The germline gives CDR1 SEHNR, CDR2 FQNEAQ (reference sequence). The CDR3 has 17 amino acids. V lost 1 base, J lost 4 bases, and 19 bases lay in between. The CDR3 loop is CASSLEVASGGGETQYF. Here the CDR3 DNA reads TGTGCCAGCAGCTTAGAAGTCGCTAGCGGAGGGGGAGAGACCCAGTACTTC.

The chain uses TRBV10-3 and TRBJ1-2; D remains ambiguous. The CDR3 has 14 residues. Between the trimmed V and J ends, which lost 0 bases and 3 bases, there was a span of 8 bases. Germline V lookup: CDR1 ENHRY, CDR2 SYGVKD. CDR3 sequence reads: CAISESITDYGYTF. CDR3 DNA sequence: TGTGCCATCAGTGAGTCGATTACAGACTATGGCTACACCTTC.

V gene TRBV27 combines with J gene TRBJ2-5; no clear D. The germline gives CDR1 MNHEY, CDR2 SMNVEV (reference sequence). V was cut by 3 bases and J by 2 bases, with 7 bases left in between. The CDR3 sequence is 13 residues long. CDR3 residues: CASSLFLQETQYF. CDR3 in DNA: TGTGCCAGCAGTTTGTTTTTACAAGAGACCCAGTACTTC.

J is TRBJ2-1 and V is TRBV5-4; TRBD2 agrees at 12 bases. The CDR3 is made up of 14 amino acids. V dropped 3 bases and J dropped 8; count of bases not matched to a gene: 3. CDR1 is SGHNT, CDR2 YYREEE, per germline (reference sequence). The CDR3 DNA is TGTGCCAGCAGCTCTCTAGCGGGAGGGGATGAGCAGTTCTTC. Protein: CASSSLAGGDEQFF.

The chain has TRBV7-6 and TRBJ2-7, with 8 positions matching TRBD2. Germline V CDR1 and CDR2: SGHVS, FNYEAQ. This CDR3 comprises 14 residues. V lost 5 bases, J lost 4 bases, and 7 bases stayed unmatched. The CDR3 region is CASSPSGGGYEQYF. The CDR3 region has the DNA TGTGCCAGCAGCCCATCGGGAGGGGGATACGAGCAGTACTTC.

This clone was detected only a few times. V usage is TRBV28 and J usage is TRBJ2-7, with 9 bases aligning to TRBD1. This CDR3 spans 15 amino acids. Germline values: CDR1 MDHEN, CDR2 SYDVKM. J lost 2 bases, V lost 5 bases, and 7 bases had no gene match. CDR3 DNA: TGTGCCAGCAGTCCCGTCGACAGGGGGACCTACGAGCAGTACTTC. This codes for CASSPVDRGTYEQYF.

This clone has only one observation. The gene calls are TRBV4-3 and TRBJ2-7; 13 bases match TRBD2. The CDR3 extends over 14 amino acids. V lost 5 bases and J lost 3; bases outside the gene matches: 1. Germline lookup yields CDR1 LGHNA and CDR2 YSLEER. In DNA form, the CDR3 reads TGCGCCAGCAGCAGGACTAGCGGGAGCTACGAGCAGTACTTC. It encodes CASSRTSGSYEQYF.

The chain has TRBV5-1 and TRBJ1-1, with a possible D match to TRBD1 (5 bases). CDR3 size: 15 residues. Germline CDR1 is SGHRS and CDR2 is YFSETQ. The germline V and J ends were trimmed by 1 base and 4 bases, with 14 bases remaining between them. The CDR3 DNA follows: TGCGCCAGCAGCTTGAAGGACCAGGGATTCACTGAAGCTTTCTTT. Residues: CASSLKDQGFTEAFF.

This clone was observed a few times. This chain joins TRBV18 and TRBJ2-1, with D unclear. The CDR3 is 13 residues long. Germline CDR1 reads KGHSH; CDR2 reads LQKENI. Trimming removed 6 bases at V and 5 bases at J, with 11 bases between. The CDR3: CASSQRLDNEQFF. CDR3 DNA: TGTGCCAGCTCCCAACGGTTGGACAATGAGCAGTTCTTC.

The V and J genes are TRBV5-1 and TRBJ2-5, with 10 bases lining up with TRBD2. The DNA end lines up better with TRBJ2-7; the J call may be wrong. The CDR3 contains 14 residues. Germline V CDR1 and CDR2: SGHRS, YFSETQ. CDR3 sequence (DNA): TGCGCCAGCAGCCTCCAGCGGGGGGGCTACGAGCAGTACTTC. Translated, it gives CASSLQRGGYEQYF.

This clone was observed a few times. J is TRBJ1-2 and V is TRBV28; possible D gene TRBD1, 5 bases. Germline-derived CDR1 and CDR2 are MDHEN and SYDVKM. The germline V and J ends were trimmed by 5 bases and 5 bases, with 12 bases remaining between them. The CDR3 runs to 13 residues. The CDR3 DNA reads TGTGCCAGCAGTATGTCAGGGTTATATGGCTACACCTTC. It is translated as CASSMSGLYGYTF.

The rearrangement joins TRBV27 to TRBJ2-5; 10 nucleotides agree with TRBD2. With V trimmed by 2 bases and J by 9 bases, 3 bases remained unmatched. CDR3 size: 13 residues. Germline V CDR1 and CDR2: MNHEY, SMNVEV (reference sequence). This chain's CDR3 is CASSLTGLAAQYF. The CDR3 DNA follows: TGTGCCAGCAGTTTAACAGGACTAGCGGCCCAGTACTTC.

This chain links TRBV4-1 with TRBJ2-1; TRBD2 matches at 10 bases. CDR1 is MGHRA and CDR2 is YSYEKL in the germline V gene. This CDR3 spans 16 amino acids. Unmatched junction bases numbered 4, after V lost 3 bases and J lost 2 bases. CDR3 protein: CASSQIAGGPYNEQFF. DNA for the CDR3: TGCGCCAGCAGCCAGATAGCGGGAGGCCCCTACAATGAGCAGTTCTTC.

The CDR3 nucleotides read TGTGCCAGCAGAACCGGGACTAGCGGGATCGGGGAGCAGTACTTC. The encoded protein is CASRTGTSGIGEQYF. The chain couples TRBV6-5 to TRBJ2-7; TRBD2 agrees at 13 bases. The trim removed 6 bases at V and 7 bases at J, leaving 9 bases unmatched. Germline V CDR1 and CDR2: MNHEY, SVGAGI. There are 15 residues in the CDR3.

V and J are TRBV2 and TRBJ2-7, with 7 bases that match TRBD1. There are 13 residues in the CDR3. V was clipped by 1 base and J by 6 bases; unmatched bases: 3. CDR1 and CDR2 (germline): SNHLY, FYNNEI. CDR3 protein: CASSEEQGLEQYF. DNA for the CDR3: TGTGCCAGCAGTGAAGAACAGGGGCTCGAGCAGTACTTC. The full variable domain, rest sourced from reference TRBV2 and TRBJ2-7, is EPEVTQTPSHQVTQMGQEVILRCVPISNHLYFYWYRQILGQKVEFLVSFYNNEISEKSEIFDDQFSVERPDGSNFTLKIRSTKLEDSAMYFCASSEEQGLEQYFGPGTRLTVT.